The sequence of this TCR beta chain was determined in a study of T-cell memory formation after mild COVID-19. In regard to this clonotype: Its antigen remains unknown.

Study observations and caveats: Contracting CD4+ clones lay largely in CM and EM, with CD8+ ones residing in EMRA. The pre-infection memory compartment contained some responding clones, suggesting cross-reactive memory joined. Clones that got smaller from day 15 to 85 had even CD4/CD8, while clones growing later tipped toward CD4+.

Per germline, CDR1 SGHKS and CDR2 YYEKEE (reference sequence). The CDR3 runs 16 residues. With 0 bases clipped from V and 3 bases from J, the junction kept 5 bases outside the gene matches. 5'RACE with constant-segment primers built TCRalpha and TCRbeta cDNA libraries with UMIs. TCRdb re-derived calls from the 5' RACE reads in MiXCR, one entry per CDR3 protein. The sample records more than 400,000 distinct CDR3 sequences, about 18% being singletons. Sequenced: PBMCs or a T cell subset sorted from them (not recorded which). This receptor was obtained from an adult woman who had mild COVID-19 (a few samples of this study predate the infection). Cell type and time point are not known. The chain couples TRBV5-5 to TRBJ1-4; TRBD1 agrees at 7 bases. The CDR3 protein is CASSLGGTDSNEKLFF. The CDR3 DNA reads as TGTGCCAGCAGCTTGGGGGGGACAGACTCTAATGAAAAACTGTTTTTT.